Sequencing of this T cell receptor beta chain was carried out in a study of shared clonotypes between healthy human individuals. Many counts were recorded for this clone. The authors' processing: Filtering differed for immunoSEQ, which gave only junction sequences without quality scores. The assay was immunoSEQ multiplex PCR, and TCRdb's table has in-frame clones only and misses some. V and J calls and clone size are those listed in that table; D and trimming were worked out from the DNA. The table has 600,000 to 750,000 clones, approximately 72% seen once. V was trimmed by 4 bases and J by 3 bases, leaving 4 bases between them. There are 11 residues in the CDR3. Germline V gene sequence: CDR1 SGHDN, CDR2 FVKESK.

Specimen: memory CD4+ T cells sorted from blood. Subset here: CD45RA-negative fraction. J is TRBJ2-7 and V is TRBV14; no clear D. The source is a woman aged 25 to 39 in good health. The DNA for the CDR3 is TGTGCCAGCAGCCGGTACTACGAGCAGTACTTC. Protein: CASSRYYEQYF.